A selection of T cell receptor beta chains follows, all from one sample in a study of cytomegalovirus exposure and HLA in healthy donors. Produced via immunoSEQ multiplex PCR; TCRdb's table is partial and in-frame only. The table shows 65,000 to 85,000 clones, with 79% occurring only once. The sample taken for sequencing was PBMCs. The receptors stem from a woman aged 40 to 50 in good health and CMV-seropositive. The CDR3 runs from the conserved cysteine through the conserved F or W. The D gene is left open where the match is weak. The size field is filled for only some rows; it gives once, few, many or a size class.

v_gene: TRBV5-1; j_gene: TRBJ2-2; d_gene: NA; abundance: NA; CDR3aa: CASSLIESTGELFF; CDR3nt: TGCGCCAGCAGCCTAATCGAGAGCACCGGGGAGCTGTTTTTT
v_gene: TRBV7-9; j_gene: TRBJ1-1; d_gene: NA; abundance: NA; CDR3aa: CASSSRLRTEGNTEAFF; CDR3nt: TGTGCCAGCAGCTCCAGACTCAGGACAGAGGGTAACACTGAAGCTTTCTTT
v_gene: TRBV27; j_gene: TRBJ2-7; d_gene: TRBD2; abundance: NA; CDR3aa: CASSSSSGGAVGAYEQYF; CDR3nt: TGTGCCAGCAGTTCCTCTAGCGGGGGGGCGGTAGGAGCCTACGAGCAGTACTTC
v_gene: TRBV4-1; j_gene: TRBJ1-1; d_gene: NA; abundance: NA; CDR3aa: CASSWRESFTEAFF; CDR3nt: TGCGCCAGCAGCTGGAGGGAGAGCTTCACTGAAGCTTTCTTT
v_gene: TRBV7-6; j_gene: TRBJ2-2; d_gene: NA; abundance: NA; CDR3aa: CASSGLGTTGELFF; CDR3nt: TGTGCCAGCAGCGGACTGGGAACTACCGGGGAGCTGTTTTTT
v_gene: TRBV7-8; j_gene: TRBJ1-5; d_gene: TRBD1; abundance: NA; CDR3aa: CASSLPGTGDRRGSNQPQHF; CDR3nt: TGTGCCAGCAGCTTACCCGGGACAGGTGACCGGAGGGGAAGCAATCAGCCCCAGCATTTT
v_gene: TRBV18; j_gene: TRBJ1-5; d_gene: NA; abundance: few; CDR3aa: CASSPFGANMNQPQHF; CDR3nt: TGTGCCAGCTCACCATTTGGGGCCAACATGAATCAGCCCCAGCATTTT
v_gene: TRBV6-1; j_gene: TRBJ2-7; d_gene: NA; abundance: NA; CDR3aa: CASSEHYEQYF; CDR3nt: TGTGCCAGCAGTGAACATTACGAGCAGTACTTC
v_gene: TRBV19; j_gene: TRBJ2-1; d_gene: NA; abundance: NA; CDR3aa: CASSILATNEQFF; CDR3nt: TGTGCCAGTAGTATCCTAGCCACCAATGAGCAGTTCTTC
v_gene: TRBV6-1; j_gene: TRBJ2-3; d_gene: TRBD2; abundance: few; CDR3aa: CASTLAEATDTQYF; CDR3nt: TGTGCCAGTACACTAGCGGAGGCCACAGATACGCAGTATTTT
v_gene: TRBV5-5; j_gene: TRBJ1-2; d_gene: NA; abundance: NA; CDR3aa: CASSLLMVEGYTF; CDR3nt: TGTGCCAGCAGCTTGTTGATGGTGGAGGGCTACACCTTC
v_gene: TRBV28; j_gene: TRBJ1-2; d_gene: TRBD1; abundance: NA; CDR3aa: CASETGLGYTF; CDR3nt: TGTGCCAGCGAGACAGGGTTGGGCTACACCTTC
v_gene: TRBV27; j_gene: TRBJ1-2; d_gene: NA; abundance: once; CDR3aa: CASSPIIGRYGYTF; CDR3nt: TGTGCCAGCAGCCCTATAATTGGGCGCTATGGCTACACCTTC
v_gene: TRBV2; j_gene: TRBJ1-2; d_gene: NA; abundance: few; CDR3aa: CASSAIPGMGEDGGYTF; CDR3nt: TGTGCCAGCAGTGCGATTCCGGGGATGGGGGAGGACGGGGGCTACACCTTC
v_gene: TRBV2; j_gene: TRBJ2-2; d_gene: NA; abundance: NA; CDR3aa: CASSEAPWSTGELFF; CDR3nt: TGTGCCAGCAGTGAAGCCCCATGGAGCACCGGGGAGCTGTTTTTT
v_gene: TRBV6-5; j_gene: TRBJ1-5; d_gene: NA; abundance: few; CDR3aa: CASRRTVYNQPQHF; CDR3nt: TGTGCCAGCAGAAGGACAGTCTACAATCAGCCCCAGCATTTT
v_gene: TRBV6-4; j_gene: TRBJ1-1; d_gene: NA; abundance: NA; CDR3aa: CARGDMNTEAFF; CDR3nt: TGTGCCAGAGGGGACATGAACACTGAAGCTTTCTTT
v_gene: TRBV7-9; j_gene: TRBJ2-5; d_gene: NA; abundance: NA; CDR3aa: CASSRRTTEETQYF; CDR3nt: TGTGCCAGCAGCAGAAGGACGACAGAAGAGACCCAGTACTTC
v_gene: TRBV7-8; j_gene: TRBJ2-5; d_gene: NA; abundance: once; CDR3aa: CASSLGFRGKQETQYF; CDR3nt: TGTGCCAGCAGCTTAGGGTTCAGAGGCAAACAAGAGACCCAGTACTTC
v_gene: TRBV15; j_gene: TRBJ1-5; d_gene: NA; abundance: NA; CDR3aa: CATSRDRGNQPQHF; CDR3nt: TGTGCCACCAGCAGAGATAGAGGGAATCAGCCCCAGCATTTT
v_gene: TRBV2; j_gene: TRBJ2-2; d_gene: TRBD1; abundance: NA; CDR3aa: CASRITGGTGELFF; CDR3nt: TGTGCCAGCAGGATAACAGGGGGCACCGGGGAGCTGTTTTTT
v_gene: TRBV30; j_gene: TRBJ1-5; d_gene: NA; abundance: NA; CDR3aa: CAWSMDSGSRNQPQHF; CDR3nt: TGTGCCTGGTCAATGGACAGTGGTTCTCGCAATCAGCCCCAGCATTTT
v_gene: TRBV18; j_gene: TRBJ1-1; d_gene: NA; abundance: NA; CDR3aa: CASSPRAAEAFF; CDR3nt: TGTGCCAGCTCACCGAGGGCAGCTGAAGCTTTCTTT
v_gene: TRBV29-1; j_gene: TRBJ2-3; d_gene: TRBD2; abundance: NA; CDR3aa: CSVFGTSGKTDTQYF; CDR3nt: TGCAGCGTTTTCGGGACTAGCGGGAAAACAGATACGCAGTATTTT
v_gene: TRBV7-8; j_gene: TRBJ2-1; d_gene: TRBD2; abundance: few; CDR3aa: CASSLPGLAGLYNEQFF; CDR3nt: TGTGCCAGCAGCTTACCGGGACTAGCGGGACTCTACAATGAGCAGTTCTTC
v_gene: TRBV5-1; j_gene: TRBJ2-2; d_gene: TRBD1; abundance: NA; CDR3aa: CASIAGTGYTGELFF; CDR3nt: TGCGCCAGCATAGCCGGGACAGGGTACACCGGGGAGCTGTTTTTT
v_gene: TRBV4-1; j_gene: TRBJ2-5; d_gene: TRBD2; abundance: NA; CDR3aa: CAAGYGGEVNSQETQYF; CDR3nt: TGCGCCGCAGGGTACGGGGGGGAAGTAAACTCCCAAGAGACCCAGTACTTC
v_gene: TRBV9; j_gene: TRBJ2-3; d_gene: TRBD2; abundance: few; CDR3aa: CASSTYSGGAQDTQYF; CDR3nt: TGTGCCAGCAGCACCTATAGCGGGGGGGCCCAAGATACGCAGTATTTT
v_gene: TRBV7-2; j_gene: TRBJ2-1; d_gene: TRBD2; abundance: once; CDR3aa: CASSSVGTSPSNEQFF; CDR3nt: TGTGCCAGCAGCTCCGTCGGGACTAGTCCGAGCAATGAGCAGTTCTTC